The 2 T cell receptor beta chains reported below all come from one sample, sequenced in a study of blood T cells in healthy people across ages. It was with a sample-barcoded 5' primer and a J-beta primer mix that a second PCR of roughly 7 to 12 cycles was run. TCRdb re-analysed the 5' RACE reads in MiXCR, keeping a single row per CDR3 protein. This sample has around 1,800,000 distinct CDR3 sequences; about two fifths occur once, and the top ten carry 23%. The sample comprised blood. The receptors here all came from a human donor in good health.

V gene TRBV12-3 or TRBV12-4 combines with J gene TRBJ2-1, with D perhaps TRBD1 or TRBD2 (5 bases each). V dropped 6 bases and J dropped 6 bases, with 21 bases sitting between them. The CDR3 loop spans 16 amino acids. For the CDR3, the DNA is TGTGCCAGCAGCAAACCTCGACCCAGGGCGGGCAATGAGCAGTTCTTC. It translates to CASSKPRPRAGNEQFF.

With regard to this clonotype: A single base separates this from a much larger clone, so it may be a read error. This sequence joins TRBV10-3 and TRBJ2-7; 7 bases line up with TRBD1. There are 16 residues in the CDR3. CDR1 is ENHRY and CDR2 is SYGVKD in the germline V gene. The CDR3 here is CATSESPGTATYEQYF. CDR3 sequence (DNA): TGTGCCACCAGTGAGTCGCCTGGGACAGCCACCTACGAGCAGTACTTC.